In this sample, the clone carrying this TCR beta chain turned up many times. Its specificity is not known. The listed genes are named as in mouse. The CDR3 end falls 4 residues outside the read, so it is completed with the germline J gene. Germline loops: CDR1 NSQYPW, CDR2 LRSPGD (reference sequence). CDR3 length: 15 amino acids. Following extraction, RNA underwent reverse transcription to cDNA, which served as the sequencing template. Sequenced by immunoSEQ multiplex PCR; TCRdb stores in-frame clones only, minus some. This sample carries about 300,000 clones, none of them present only once. This sample was taken from a study of CD8+ T cells in alopecia areata. General study results and limits: Scalp samples also yield sequences from resident alphabeta T cells of normal skin.

Sorting used CD4, CD8alpha, NKG2D, NKG2ACE and other markers on pooled cutaneous lymph node cells. This chain uses TRBV1 with TRBJ2-1; 10 bases agree with TRBD2. This receptor was identified in a C3H/HeJ mouse with alopecia areata. This strain's MHC haplotype is H2-k. The sequencing sample was made of CD4+ T cells sorted from a lymph node. CDR3 DNA, as far as it was read: TGCACCTGCAGTGCCTCTGGGGGGGCAGGGGCT. Translated: CTCSASGGAGA. From start to end, the CDR3 is CTCSASGGAGAEQFF. Based on the CDR3 plus reference TRBV1 and TRBJ2-1, the full variable domain is VTLLEQNPRWRLVPRGQAVNLRCILKNSQYPWMSWYQQDLQKQLQWLFTLRSPGDKEVKSLPGADYLATRVTDTELRLQVANMSQGRTLYCTCSASGGAGAEQFFGPGTRLTVL.